The T cell receptor beta chain under discussion was sequenced for a study of cytomegalovirus exposure and HLA in healthy donors. Study-level background: Membership in the Caucasian-associated ancestry cluster was found for about four fifths of 300 to 400 genotyped donors. Notes on the study in general: Prediction of most subjects' HLA-A and HLA-B alleles by TCR beta sequences was reportedly accurate. Indistinguishable V segments such as TRBV6-2 and TRBV6-3 were excluded. A few CMV-associated chains were confirmed in vitro to be specific for CMV antigens.

Concerning this clone itself: Its antigen is currently unknown.

It was with 60 Vbeta and 13 Jbeta primers that the PCR ran. Sequenced by immunoSEQ multiplex PCR; TCRdb stores in-frame clones only, minus some. Altogether about 61,000 clones are present, more than 70% being singletons, with the ten largest covering 1.5%. V was pared by 1 base and J by 0 bases, with 8 bases between. The germline gives CDR1 SGHNT, CDR2 YENEEA. The length of the CDR3 is 15 residues. The receptor's source is a man aged 25 to 40 in good health and CMV-seropositive. The rearrangement links TRBV11-3 to TRBJ2-3, with D unclear. Sequenced material: PBMCs. CDR3 protein: CASSLGRLSTDTQYF. The DNA for the CDR3 is TGTGCCAGCAGCTTAGGCAGACTCAGCACAGATACGCAGTATTTT.